The 6 T cell receptor beta chains reported below all come from one sample, sequenced in a study of OX40 agonist ivuxolimab in advanced cancers. Some clones are missing from TCRdb's copy, which holds only in-frame ones; the method was immunoSEQ multiplex PCR. The sample includes about 88,000 clones, about 85% seen only once; the top ten take 0.2% to 0.25%. The specimen comprised CD4+ or CD8+ T cells sorted from blood, sampled in a trial of the OX40 agonist ivuxolimab. Receptors originate from an adult with an advanced solid tumor such as melanoma, head and neck, liver or kidney cancer.

This chain connects TRBV18 to TRBJ1-2; TRBD1 matches 11 bases. CDR1 KGHSH and CDR2 LQKENI come from the germline V gene. J lost 2 bases, V lost 3 bases, and 5 bases had no gene match. The CDR3 length is 16 residues. The CDR3 reads CASSPGTGGRNYGYTF. DNA of the CDR3: TGTGCCAGCTCACCCGGGACAGGGGGACGGAACTATGGCTACACCTTC.

The V and J genes are TRBV13 and TRBJ2-3; 7 nucleotides align to TRBD2. CDR3 length: 13 amino acids. V lost 8 bases, J lost 3 bases, and 5 bases stayed unmatched. Germline values: CDR1 PRHDT, CDR2 FYEKMQ (reference sequence). CDR3 region: CASGAGETDTQYF. Here the CDR3 DNA reads TGTGCCAGCGGGGCGGGAGAAACAGATACGCAGTATTTT.

This sequence joins TRBV6-6 and TRBJ1-2; no clear D. Germline V lookup: CDR1 MNHNY, CDR2 SVGAGI (reference sequence). CDR3 length: 14 residues. The V end lost 0 bases, the J end lost 8 bases, and 13 bases lay between the germline ends. In DNA form, the CDR3 reads TGTGCCAGCAGTTACTCCTCCCAGGTGGGAGGCTACACCTTC. It codes for CASSYSSQVGGYTF.

The chain carries TRBV5-1 and TRBJ1-5; D gene unclear. Germline V gene data show CDR1 as SGHRS and CDR2 as YFSETQ. V was shortened by 3 bases and J by 5 bases, with 9 bases between the two germline ends. CDR3 length: 13 residues. The CDR3 DNA follows: TGCGCCAGCAGCTGGACTCTCGATCAGCCCCAGCATTTT. Translated, it gives CASSWTLDQPQHF. Combining the CDR3 with reference TRBV5-1 and TRBJ1-5 gives the whole variable domain KAGVTQTPRYLIKTRGQQVTLSCSPISGHRSVSWYQQTPGQGLQFLFEYFSETQRNKGNFPGRFSGRQFSNSRSEMNVSTLELGDSALYLCASSWTLDQPQHFGDGTRLSIL.

This chain connects TRBV5-1 to TRBJ2-5; perhaps D is TRBD1 or TRBD2 (5 bases each). Looked up from germline, CDR1 is SGHRS and CDR2 is YFSETQ. This CDR3 region has 14 residues. V gave up 4 bases and J gave up 1 base, with 11 bases separating them. In DNA, the CDR3 is TGCGCCAGCAGCCTGATGGGGACCCAAGAGACCCAGTACTTC. It codes for CASSLMGTQETQYF.

The CDR3 DNA is TGTGCCAGCAGTGACTCCCCCTCGTACAATGAGCAGTTCTTC. This codes for CASSDSPSYNEQFF. The genes are TRBV2 and TRBJ2-1; D not certain. Germline loops: CDR1 SNHLY, CDR2 FYNNEI. The V gene lost 3 bases and the J gene lost 4 bases, with 10 bases spanning the gap. The CDR3 consists of 14 residues.